This T cell receptor (beta chain) emerged from a study of T cells in Graves' hyperthyroidism and ophthalmopathy. This clonotype was detected many times. Amplified TCR beta CDR3 regions derived from RNA transcripts. The TCR CDR3 was amplified in a first-round RT-PCR using the HTBI primer set. TCRdb reprocessed the multiplex PCR reads with MiXCR, giving one entry per CDR3 protein. Of hundreds of thousands of distinct CDR3 sequences listed, roughly 40% are singletons. This TCR was sampled from a man aged 18 to 30 with Graves' hyperthyroidism. Sequenced material: blood.

The chain's CDR3 is CASSRQGGSEKLFF. The CDR3 nucleotides are TGTGCCAGCAGCCGACAGGGGGGAAGCGAAAAACTGTTTTTT. The chain recombines TRBV7-9 with TRBJ1-4; 9 nucleotides agree with TRBD1. V shed 5 bases, J shed 8 bases, and the junction held 6 bases outside the gene matches. The CDR3 has 14 amino acids. Germline loops: CDR1 SEHNR, CDR2 FQNEAQ (reference sequence).